The next 11 T cell receptor beta chains were all read from a single sample in a study of T cell responses to AZD1222 COVID-19 vaccine. Generated by immunoSEQ multiplex PCR, the TCRdb table keeps only in-frame clones and is missing some. The table has more than 150,000 clones, approximately 92% seen once. The sequencing here drew on peripheral blood, taken on day 0 of AZD1222 vaccination. These receptors were taken from an adult in good health.

This chain uses TRBV18 with TRBJ2-7, with D unresolved. CDR1 and CDR2 from the germline V gene are KGHSH and LQKENI. This CDR3 contains 13 residues. V was pared by 2 bases and J by 5 bases, with 10 bases between. The DNA for the CDR3 is TGTGCCAGCTCACCAGCTGACACCCACGAGCAGTACTTC. Translated, it gives CASSPADTHEQYF.

The V call is TRBV19, the J call TRBJ1-5, with D possibly being TRBD1 (5 bases). Germline CDR1 is LNHDA and CDR2 is SQIVND (reference sequence). Between the trimmed V and J ends, which lost 5 bases and 6 bases, there was a span of 11 bases. This CDR3 contains 13 residues. CDR3 protein: CASSDQGPQPQHF. In DNA form, the CDR3 reads TGTGCCAGTAGTGATCAGGGCCCTCAGCCCCAGCATTTT. The full variable domain, with the rest looked up from reference TRBV19 and TRBJ1-5, is DGGITQSPKYLFRKEGQNVTLSCEQNLNHDAMYWYRQDPGQGLRLIYYSQIVNDFQKGDIAEGYSVSREKKESFPLTVTSAQKNPTAFYLCASSDQGPQPQHFGDGTRLSIL.

J is TRBJ1-6 and V is TRBV5-1, with D possibly being TRBD1 (6 bases). The germline CDR1 and CDR2 sequences are SGHRS and YFSETQ. Deletions cut 5 bases from V and 0 bases from J, with 12 bases between. This CDR3 region has 16 residues. Here the CDR3 reads CASSTDRFSYNSPLHF. CDR3 coding DNA: TGCGCCAGCAGTACTGACAGGTTCTCCTATAATTCACCCCTCCACTTT.

V is TRBV27 and J is TRBJ2-1, with 10 bases matching TRBD2. V lost 8 bases and J lost 7; bases outside the gene matches: 5. The germline CDR1 and CDR2 sequences are MNHEY and SMNVEV (reference sequence). This CDR3 contains 13 residues. The CDR3 loop is CASGLAGANEQFF. DNA of the CDR3: TGTGCCAGCGGTCTAGCGGGAGCAAATGAGCAGTTCTTC.

The rearrangement uses TRBV6-5 and TRBJ2-7; D tentatively fits TRBD1 or TRBD2 (5 bases each). Trimming removed 7 bases at V and 6 bases at J, with 19 bases between. This CDR3 contains 14 residues. The germline CDR1 and CDR2 sequences are MNHEY and SVGAGI. Here the CDR3 DNA reads TGTGCCAGCACCCTGGAGAGGGGCGTCGGCGAGCAGTACTTC. This encodes CASTLERGVGEQYF.

The chain is built from TRBV7-8 and TRBJ2-1; 9 bases are shared with TRBD2. This CDR3 spans 15 amino acids. V lost 6 bases to trimming and J lost 9 bases; unmatched junction nucleotides: 12. Germline V gene data show CDR1 as SGHVS and CDR2 as FQNEAQ. The CDR3 bases are TGTGCCAGCAGTTTCCGACTAGCGGAGAGGGGTGAGCAGTTCTTC. Its protein product is CASSFRLAERGEQFF.

The chain combines TRBV4-2 with TRBJ2-1, with 8 bases lining up with TRBD2. Trimming removed 3 bases from V and 3 bases from J; junction bases left unmatched: 1. Germline CDR1 and CDR2: LGHNA and YNFKEQ. The CDR3 covers 14 residues. This CDR3 is CASSHSGDYNEQFF. The CDR3 coding sequence is TGTGCCAGCAGCCATAGCGGGGACTACAATGAGCAGTTCTTC.

The chain joins TRBV10-1 to TRBJ2-7, with TRBD2 identical over 8 bases. The germline V gene has CDR1 WNHNN and CDR2 SYGVQD (reference sequence). The CDR3 spans 14 residues. The J segment lost 4 bases and the V segment lost 2 bases, leaving 4 bases of the junction unmatched. CDR3 sequence: CASSESGRQYEQYF. Written as DNA, the CDR3 is TGCGCCAGCAGTGAGAGCGGGAGACAGTACGAGCAGTACTTC.

The DNA of the CDR3 is TGTGCCAGCAGCCCGGGACGGTTCTCTGGAAACACCATATATTTT. As protein: CASSPGRFSGNTIYF. The V and J genes are TRBV27 and TRBJ1-3; weak D call: TRBD1 (5 bases). This CDR3 has 15 amino acids. The germline V gene has CDR1 MNHEY and CDR2 SMNVEV (reference sequence). The V and J ends lost 6 bases and 0 bases respectively, with 12 bases between them.

The chain recombines TRBV3-1 (or the pseudogene TRBV3-2) with TRBJ1-1; no clear D. Germline CDR1 and CDR2: LGHDT and YNNKEL (reference sequence). V was cut by 6 bases and J by 1 base, with 9 bases left in between. The CDR3 length is 13 residues. The CDR3 protein is CASSPRGNTEAFF. DNA of the CDR3: TGTGCCAGCAGTCCACGTGGGAACACTGAAGCTTTCTTT.

This clone occurred a few times. The gene calls are TRBV3-1 (or the pseudogene TRBV3-2) and TRBJ2-5; D is possibly TRBD2 (6 bases). Germline V gene data show CDR1 as LGHDT and CDR2 as YNNKEL (reference sequence). The CDR3 totals 15 residues. Trimming removed 4 bases at V and 4 bases at J, with 16 bases between. The CDR3 coding sequence is TGTGCCAGCAGCCCCTGGGAACAGCGGGTAGAGACCCAGTACTTC. Its protein product is CASSPWEQRVETQYF.